Listed here are 21 T cell receptor beta chains from one sample, sequenced in a study of long-term antiretroviral therapy in people with HIV. An immunoSEQ assay, version v3.0, was performed at survey level. Assay: immunoSEQ multiplex PCR; the TCRdb copy retains only in-frame clones and omits some. The table has 20,000 or so clones, around 87% seen once. This specimen was unsorted PBMCs, taken 0.2 years before starting antiretroviral therapy. These receptors all come from a man aged 18 to 30 with HIV.

The gene calls are TRBV5-4 and TRBJ2-3; TRBD2 agrees at 8 bases. CDR3 length: 15 residues. In germline, CDR1 is SGHNT, CDR2 YYREEE (reference sequence). Trimming removed 5 bases from V and 5 bases from J; junction bases left unmatched: 10. The CDR3 reads CASSYSGGAGDTQYF. CDR3 nucleotide sequence: TGTGCCAGCAGTTACTCGGGGGGGGCGGGAGATACGCAGTATTTT.

The chain links TRBV20-1 to TRBJ2-1; either TRBD1 or TRBD2 may supply D (6 bases each). Germline V lookup: CDR1 DFQATT, CDR2 SNEGSKA (reference sequence). The V and J ends lost 5 bases and 9 bases respectively, with 11 bases between them. This CDR3 is built from 11 residues. The CDR3 sequence is CSARGQREQFF. As DNA, the CDR3 is TGCAGTGCTCGGGGGCAGCGTGAGCAGTTCTTC.

The chain recombines TRBV5-4 with TRBJ2-3; a possible D gene is TRBD1 (5 bases). This CDR3 is 13 amino acids long. CDR1 and CDR2 (germline): SGHNT, YYREEE (reference sequence). Trimming stripped 2 bases from V and 3 bases from J, with 7 bases between. Here the CDR3 DNA reads TGTGCCAGCAGCTTCCAGGGTACAGATACGCAGTATTTT. Translating it yields CASSFQGTDTQYF.

The chain links TRBV23-1 to TRBJ1-5; 7 bases are shared with TRBD1. TRBV23-1 is designated an ORF whose function remains uncertain. Trimming at V came to 8 bases and at J to 1 base, leaving 5 bases not matched to a gene. This CDR3 has 14 residues. CDR3 nucleotide sequence: TGCGCCAGCTCCAGGGGGGGGAGCAATCAGCCCCAGCATTTT. This codes for CASSRGGSNQPQHF.

The chain couples TRBV7-6 to TRBJ1-5; D is unresolved. CDR1 and CDR2 (germline): SGHVS, FNYEAQ. The CDR3 totals 15 residues. Trimming took off 5 bases at V and 1 base at J, with 12 bases between the two ends. The CDR3 nucleotides are TGTGCCAGCAGCATAGGGAATTCCAGCAATCAGCCCCAGCATTTT. Protein sequence: CASSIGNSSNQPQHF.

The J gene is TRBJ2-7, the V gene TRBV29-1; D call uncertain. The CDR3 is made up of 11 amino acids. Trimming removed 6 bases at V and 3 bases at J, with 9 bases between. The germline V gene has CDR1 SQVTM and CDR2 ANQGSEA. This CDR3 reads CSVVKGYEQYF. As DNA, the CDR3 is TGCAGCGTGGTGAAGGGCTACGAGCAGTACTTC.

The chain carries TRBV21-1 and TRBJ2-2; the tabulated D call, TRBD2, remains unverified against the DNA. TRBV21-1 is termed a pseudogene. The CDR3 is 15 residues long. The CDR3 bases are TGTGCCAGCAGCAAAGCGCGGCTAAACACCGGGGAGCTGTTTTTT. This codes for CASSKARLNTGELFF.

This clone was counted only a few times. The V call is TRBV19, the J call TRBJ2-1, with 7 bases identical to TRBD2. Per the germline V gene, CDR1 is LNHDA and CDR2 is SQIVND (reference sequence). The ends lost 5 bases at V and 1 base at J; junction bases unmatched: 2. The CDR3 has 14 residues. Written as DNA, the CDR3 is TGTGCCAGTAGTTTTAGCGGGTCCTACAATGAGCAGTTCTTC. Its protein is CASSFSGSYNEQFF.

The chain carries TRBV2 and TRBJ1-1; TRBD1 agrees at 8 bases. J lost 4 bases, V lost 6 bases, and 4 bases had no gene match. This CDR3 spans 13 amino acids. CDR1 SNHLY and CDR2 FYNNEI come from the germline V gene. This CDR3 reads CASRAGQGTEAFF. The CDR3 bases are TGTGCCAGCAGAGCTGGACAGGGCACTGAAGCTTTCTTT.

The gene calls are TRBV5-6 and TRBJ1-2; TRBD1 aligns across 9 bases. Germline V CDR1 and CDR2: SGHDT, YYEEEE. V lost 3 bases to trimming and J lost 4 bases; unmatched junction nucleotides: 7. The CDR3 spans 15 residues. CDR3 sequence (DNA): TGTGCCAGCAGCTCACCGGGACAGGGTCTCTATGGCTACACCTTC. Translation: CASSSPGQGLYGYTF.

J is TRBJ2-3 and V is TRBV2; 7 nucleotides agree with TRBD1. The V and J ends lost 6 bases and 0 bases, in that order; junction bases with no gene match: 18. CDR1 and CDR2 (germline): SNHLY, FYNNEI. This CDR3 comprises 19 residues. The CDR3: CASRTPGTATRSSTDTQYF. For the CDR3, the DNA is TGTGCCAGCAGGACCCCCGGGACAGCCACAAGGTCTAGCACAGATACGCAGTATTTT.

This chain joins TRBV6-5 and TRBJ2-7, with 8 nucleotides matching TRBD1. Trimming cost V 6 bases and J 2 bases; bases outside gene matches: 3. CDR3 size: 13 residues. Germline CDR1 MNHEY, CDR2 SVGAGI. The DNA of the CDR3 is TGTGCCAGCAGGGCAGGGGGCACCTACGAGCAGTACTTC. This gives the protein CASRAGGTYEQYF.

V and J are TRBV5-8 and TRBJ1-2; D might be TRBD1 (6 bases). CDR1 is SGHTS and CDR2 is YDEGEE in the germline V gene. This CDR3 has 16 residues. V was trimmed by 4 bases and J by 3 bases, leaving 19 bases between them. The CDR3 DNA sequence: TGTGCCAGCAGCAACGACTACAGGGAGGTTTACTATGGCTACACCTTC. This codes for CASSNDYREVYYGYTF.

The genes are TRBV2 and TRBJ2-2; unclear D gene. The CDR3 length is 14 residues. Trimming took off 3 bases at V and 3 bases at J, with 8 bases between the two ends. Germline V CDR1 and CDR2: SNHLY, FYNNEI. The CDR3 DNA reads TGTGCCAGCAGTGACTCGCGGTACACCGGGGAGCTGTTTTTT. Protein sequence: CASSDSRYTGELFF. Variable domain in full (rest from reference TRBV2 and TRBJ2-2): EPEVTQTPSHQVTQMGQEVILRCVPISNHLYFYWYRQILGQKVEFLVSFYNNEISEKSEIFDDQFSVERPDGSNFTLKIRSTKLEDSAMYFCASSDSRYTGELFFGEGSRLTVL.

This clone came up a few times. V usage is TRBV28 and J usage is TRBJ2-2; no reliable D call. The germline gives CDR1 MDHEN, CDR2 SYDVKM. This CDR3 contains 12 residues. V lost 2 bases to trimming and J lost 6 bases, with 4 bases between them. CDR3: CASSLGAGELFF. In DNA, the CDR3 is TGTGCCAGCAGTTTAGGGGCCGGGGAGCTGTTTTTT.

As regards this clone: This specimen includes other DNA sequences encoding the same CDR3. The chain links TRBV5-4 to TRBJ1-4; 7 bases are a match to TRBD1. The V gene end was trimmed by 2 bases and the J gene end by 3 bases; junction bases not matched to a gene: 1. This CDR3 comprises 14 residues. CDR1 and CDR2 (germline): SGHNT, YYREEE (reference sequence). The CDR3 nucleotides read TGTGCCAGCAGCTTAGGGACAGCTAATGAAAAACTGTTTTTT. Its translation: CASSLGTANEKLFF.

This clone showed up just a few times. V and J are TRBV5-1 and TRBJ1-5, with 7 bases fitting TRBD1. This CDR3 is built from 16 residues. Germline CDR1 and CDR2: SGHRS and YFSETQ. The V and J ends lost 1 base and 11 bases, in that order; junction bases with no gene match: 15. DNA for the CDR3: TGCGCCAGCAGCTTGTCAGGGGACAGTCGAACATCAGCCCAGCATTTT. Protein sequence: CASSLSGDSRTSAQHF.

This chain joins TRBV6-1 and TRBJ1-4; D is undetermined. There are 14 residues in the CDR3. Trimming shortened V by 6 bases and J by 2 bases, and 10 bases separated the two germline ends. CDR1 is MNHNS, CDR2 SASEGT, per germline. The DNA of the CDR3 is TGTGCCAGCAGGGTGGGGTCCACTAATGAAAAACTGTTTTTT. This codes for CASRVGSTNEKLFF.

The chain carries TRBV13 and TRBJ2-5; D unclear. The end of the DNA fits TRBJ2-7 better, so the J call may be wrong. Germline V gene lookup returns CDR1 PRHDT and CDR2 FYEKMQ (reference sequence). The CDR3 is 14 residues long. CDR3 in amino acids: CASSLGVDSYEQYF. CDR3 coding DNA: TGTGCCAGCAGCTTAGGGGTCGACTCCTACGAGCAGTACTTC.

This chain connects TRBV14 to TRBJ2-3; D ambiguous. The V end lost 2 bases, the J end lost 6 bases, and 9 bases lay between the germline ends. Germline CDR1 and CDR2: SGHDN and FVKESK. The CDR3 is made up of 13 amino acids. The chain's CDR3 is CASSQTVLDTQYF. In DNA, the CDR3 is TGTGCCAGCAGCCAAACTGTGCTGGATACGCAGTATTTT.

The rearrangement uses TRBV25-1 and TRBJ1-2; D gene uncertain. The CDR3 is made up of 13 amino acids. Germline CDR1 MGHDK, CDR2 SYGVNS. The V gene lost 6 bases and the J gene lost 8 bases, with 16 bases spanning the gap. Written as DNA, the CDR3 is TGTGCCAGCAGCATCCCGGCACGGGAGGGCTACACCTTC. This encodes CASSIPAREGYTF.